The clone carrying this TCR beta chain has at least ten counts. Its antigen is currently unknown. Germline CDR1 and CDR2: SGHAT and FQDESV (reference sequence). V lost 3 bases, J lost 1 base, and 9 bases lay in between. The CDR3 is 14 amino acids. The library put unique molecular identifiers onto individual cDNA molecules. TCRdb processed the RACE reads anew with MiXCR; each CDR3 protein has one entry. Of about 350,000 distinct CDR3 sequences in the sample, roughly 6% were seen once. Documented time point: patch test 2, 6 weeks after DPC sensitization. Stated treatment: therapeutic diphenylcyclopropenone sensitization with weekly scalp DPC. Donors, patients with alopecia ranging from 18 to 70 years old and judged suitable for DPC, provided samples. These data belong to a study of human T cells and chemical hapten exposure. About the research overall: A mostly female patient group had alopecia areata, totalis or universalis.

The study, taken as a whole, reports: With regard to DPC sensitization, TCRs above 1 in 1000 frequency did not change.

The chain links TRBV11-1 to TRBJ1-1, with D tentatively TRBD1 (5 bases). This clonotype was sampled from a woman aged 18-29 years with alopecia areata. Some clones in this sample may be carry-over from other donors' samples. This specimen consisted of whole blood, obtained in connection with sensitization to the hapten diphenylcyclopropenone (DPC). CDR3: CASSFSGTNTEAFF. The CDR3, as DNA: TGTGCCAGCAGCTTTTCTGGGACGAACACTGAAGCTTTCTTT.